This T cell receptor (beta chain) was sequenced in a study of blood T cell repertoires in COVID-19. Repertoires were generated with immunoSEQ multiplex PCR, while TCRdb's copy carries only in-frame clones and drops some. The table shows approximately 150,000 clones, with about 80% occurring only once. This CDR3 comprises 15 residues. The sequencing sample was made of peripheral blood. This sequence was found in a human donor in a cohort sampled during active COVID-19. The rearrangement links TRBV21-1 to TRBJ1-2; the table calls TRBD1, which could not be checked here. TRBV21-1 is reported as a pseudogene. For the CDR3, the DNA is TGTGCCAGCAGCGGCCCGATCCAGGGGGCGCGCGGCTACACCTTC. Its translation is CASSGPIQGARGYTF.